A single sample is the source of the 30 T cell receptor beta chains below, sequenced in a study of PD-1 blockade in classical Hodgkin lymphoma. Method: immunoSEQ multiplex PCR; TCRdb's copy keeps in-frame clones and lacks some. The sample records about 40,000 clones, 87% being singletons. Each of the patients experienced relapse following autologous stem cell transplantation, and their brentuximab vedotin exposure differed. The sample here was peripheral blood mononuclear cells (PBMCs), taken at baseline. These receptors all stem from a human donor with classical Hodgkin lymphoma.

The chain links TRBV19 to TRBJ2-3; 9 bases agree with TRBD2. V trimming: 2 bases; J trimming: 6 bases; junction bases outside the gene matches: 6. Looked up from germline, CDR1 is LNHDA and CDR2 is SQIVND (reference sequence). CDR3 size: 15 residues. CDR3 sequence: CASSIMGGRADTQYF. The CDR3 DNA reads TGTGCCAGTAGTATAATGGGCGGGAGGGCCGATACGCAGTATTTT.

The rearrangement joins TRBV11-3 to TRBJ2-1; D gene uncertain. Germline assignment: CDR1 SGHNT and CDR2 YENEEA. V was clipped by 4 bases and J by 4 bases, with 8 bases between them. The CDR3 length is 13 residues. The CDR3 nucleotides are TGTGCCAGCAGCTCGGCGGCTTACAATGAGCAGTTCTTC. Residues: CASSSAAYNEQFF.

V usage is TRBV25-1 and J usage is TRBJ2-5; D is ambiguous. Germline V gene sequence: CDR1 MGHDK, CDR2 SYGVNS. This CDR3 is built from 12 residues. V was clipped by 1 base and J by 11 bases, with 11 bases between them. Written as DNA, the CDR3 is TGTGCCAGCAGTGAATCGGGTAGTAGTCAGTACTTC. Translated, it gives CASSESGSSQYF.

The rearrangement joins TRBV6-5 to TRBJ1-6, with TRBD1 as a possible D gene (6 bases). The germline CDR1 and CDR2 sequences are MNHEY and SVGAGI. V was shortened by 11 bases and J by 3 bases, with 14 bases between the two germline ends. The CDR3 is made up of 14 amino acids. The chain's CDR3 is CAQGGAGYNSPLHF. In DNA form, the CDR3 reads TGTGCCCAAGGGGGAGCAGGCTATAATTCACCCCTCCACTTT.

The chain has TRBV29-1 and TRBJ2-7, with 8 bases identical to TRBD1. CDR1 and CDR2 (germline): SQVTM, ANQGSEA. CDR3 length equals 12 residues. The J segment lost 3 bases and the V segment lost 4 bases, leaving 2 bases of the junction unmatched. The CDR3 DNA sequence: TGCAGCGTTGGCGACAGGGGCTACGAGCAGTACTTC. Translation gives CSVGDRGYEQYF.

This clone was detected a few times. The V and J genes are TRBV4-1 and TRBJ2-3; the match to TRBD1 covers 9 bases. This CDR3 is built from 16 residues. J gave up 5 bases and V 1 base, and 7 bases lay outside the gene matches. Germline V lookup: CDR1 MGHRA, CDR2 YSYEKL. The CDR3 DNA sequence: TGCGCCAGCAGCCAAGGGCCGGGACAGGGAGGAGATACGCAGTATTTT. Translation gives CASSQGPGQGGDTQYF.

V and J are TRBV27 and TRBJ1-4; D not certain. This CDR3 comprises 13 residues. With 5 bases removed from V and 3 bases from J, the gap between germline ends came to 7 bases. Germline-derived CDR1 and CDR2 are MNHEY and SMNVEV (reference sequence). CDR3 nucleotide sequence: TGTGCCAGCAGTCCCTCGGCTAATGAAAAACTGTTTTTT. The encoded protein is CASSPSANEKLFF.

The V gene is TRBV10-3, the J gene TRBJ1-4, with a tentative D call TRBD1 (6 bases). V was clipped by 0 bases and J by 8 bases, with 10 bases between them. Germline CDR1 ENHRY, CDR2 SYGVKD. CDR3 length equals 14 residues. CDR3 bases: TGTGCCATCAGTGAGTCAGGGGGTAAGGAAAAACTGTTTTTT. Its protein is CAISESGGKEKLFF.

The chain links TRBV10-3 to TRBJ2-1; 9 nucleotides line up with TRBD2. Trimming took 6 bases from V and 4 from J; bases not matched to a gene: 10. The CDR3 sequence is 16 residues long. Germline CDR1 reads ENHRY; CDR2 reads SYGVKD. CDR3 in DNA: TGTGCCATCAGGTCCGCAGCGGGAGGACAGTACAATGAGCAGTTCTTC. Residues: CAIRSAAGGQYNEQFF.

The rearrangement joins TRBV7-9 to TRBJ1-2; TRBD1 agrees at 9 bases. Germline V lookup: CDR1 SEHNR, CDR2 FQNEAQ (reference sequence). This CDR3 contains 14 residues. J gave up 7 bases and V 5 bases, and 8 bases lay outside the gene matches. The CDR3 here is CASSLTGTGPGYTF. The CDR3 DNA reads as TGTGCCAGCAGCCTCACCGGGACAGGGCCTGGCTACACCTTC. Full variable domain (remainder filled in from reference TRBV7-9 and TRBJ1-2): DTGVSQNPRHKITKRGQNVTFRCDPISEHNRLYWYRQTLGQGPEFLTYFQNEAQLEKSRLLSDRFSAERPKGSFSTLEIQRTEQGDSAMYLCASSLTGTGPGYTFGSGTRLTVV.

The genes are TRBV7-6 and TRBJ2-5; D is possibly TRBD1 (5 bases). V lost 5 bases, J lost 4 bases, and 23 bases lay in between. The CDR3 runs to 17 residues. Germline CDR1 is SGHVS and CDR2 is FNYEAQ. The CDR3 DNA follows: TGTGCCAGCAGCCTCTTTAGACGCCGAAGGGGTGGAGAGACCCAGTACTTC. This translates into CASSLFRRRRGGETQYF.

The V gene is TRBV7-9, the J gene TRBJ2-1; no reliable D call. This CDR3 has 12 residues. V lost 5 bases, J lost 12 bases, and 14 bases lay in between. Germline V gene data show CDR1 as SEHNR and CDR2 as FQNEAQ (reference sequence). CDR3 sequence (DNA): TGTGCCAGCAGCCCCGCCGGGTATGGGCAGTTCTTC. This sequence encodes CASSPAGYGQFF.

This clone was detected only once. The chain recombines TRBV5-1 with TRBJ2-3; 9 bases align to TRBD1. Germline V gene data show CDR1 as SGHRS and CDR2 as YFSETQ. The CDR3 is made up of 16 amino acids. J gave up 3 bases and V 0 bases, and 5 bases lay outside the gene matches. DNA of the CDR3: TGCGCCAGCAGCTTGGGGGGACAGGGCAGAACAGATACGCAGTATTTT. Its protein is CASSLGGQGRTDTQYF.

The gene calls are TRBV6-5 and TRBJ2-7; D is ambiguous. CDR3 size: 11 residues. The V gene's germline CDR1 is MNHEY and CDR2 SVGAGI. Trimming left V 0 bases short and J 8 bases short, with 5 bases between. In nucleotides, the CDR3 is TGTGCCAGCAGTTACTCACACAAGCAGTACTTC. It is translated as CASSYSHKQYF.

The chain is built from TRBV29-1 and TRBJ2-7, with D hard to call. Trimming stripped 3 bases from V and 3 bases from J, with 9 bases between. CDR3 length equals 12 residues. CDR1 and CDR2 (germline): SQVTM, ANQGSEA. CDR3 residues: CSVESDGYEQYF. In nucleotides, the CDR3 is TGCAGCGTTGAGTCAGATGGCTACGAGCAGTACTTC.

The genes are TRBV18 and TRBJ2-7; D perhaps matches TRBD1 (5 bases). The CDR3 runs 14 residues. The V gene lost 3 bases and the J gene lost 7 bases, with 16 bases spanning the gap. Germline V CDR1 and CDR2: KGHSH, LQKENI. CDR3 sequence: CASSPNQGSLEQYF. The CDR3 DNA is TGTGCCAGCTCACCGAACCAGGGATCCCTGGAGCAGTACTTC.

The J gene is TRBJ2-7, the V gene TRBV9, with D possibly being TRBD1 or TRBD2 (5 bases each). The CDR3 spans 15 residues. Trimming removed 3 bases from V and 2 bases from J, with 15 bases in between. CDR1 and CDR2 (germline): SGDLS, YYNGEE. The CDR3, as DNA: TGTGCCAGCAGCGGGGGACGAGGCTTGGCCTACGAGCAGTACTTC. This codes for CASSGGRGLAYEQYF.

This clone was detected only a few times. The rearrangement uses TRBV9 and TRBJ1-5; D is unclear. Between the trimmed V and J ends, which lost 4 bases and 0 bases, there was a span of 8 bases. The CDR3 is 14 residues long. Germline V gene lookup returns CDR1 SGDLS and CDR2 YYNGEE. CDR3 residues: CASSTEVSNQPQHF. CDR3 nucleotides: TGTGCCAGCAGCACCGAGGTTAGCAATCAGCCCCAGCATTTT.

This chain connects TRBV10-3 to TRBJ1-5, with D perhaps matching TRBD1 (6 bases). The V and J ends lost 3 bases and 6 bases respectively, with 12 bases between them. The CDR3 extends over 14 amino acids. From germline, CDR1 is ENHRY and CDR2 SYGVKD. CDR3 protein: CAISEQGGVQPQHF. The CDR3 DNA follows: TGTGCCATCAGTGAACAAGGGGGGGTTCAGCCCCAGCATTTT.

The rearrangement joins TRBV9 to TRBJ1-6, with 8 bases lining up with TRBD1. V shed 3 bases and J 9 bases; nucleotides not matched to a gene: 11. The CDR3 is 16 residues long. The germline gives CDR1 SGDLS, CDR2 YYNGEE. CDR3 loop: CASSAGQGSTGSPLHF. CDR3 nucleotides: TGTGCCAGCAGCGCAGGACAGGGCTCCACGGGTTCACCCCTCCACTTT.

The V call is TRBV11-1, the J call TRBJ2-5; D not certain. V gave up 2 bases and J gave up 0 bases, with 4 bases separating them. The CDR3 has 13 amino acids. Germline V gives CDR1 SGHAT, CDR2 FQDESV (reference sequence). Here the CDR3 DNA reads TGTGCCAGCAGCTTAACAGACCAAGAGACCCAGTACTTC. Encoded protein: CASSLTDQETQYF.

With regard to this clone: The junction departs from germline at one end; a sequencing error may be responsible. This chain uses TRBV11-2 with TRBJ2-7; D gene uncertain. The CDR3 is made up of 16 amino acids. The germline CDR1 and CDR2 sequences are SGHAT and FQNNGV. The CDR3 loop reads CASSLDILAASYGQYF. The DNA for the CDR3 is TGTGCCAGCAGCTTAGATATCTTGGCGGCCTCCTACGGGCAGTACTTC.

The chain employs TRBV7-2 and TRBJ2-5; maybe TRBD2 (6 bases). Between the trimmed V and J ends, which lost 3 bases and 3 bases, there was a span of 17 bases. The germline V gene has CDR1 SGHTA and CDR2 FQGNSA. The CDR3 length is 16 residues. The CDR3 sequence: CASSFHGGPSEETQYF. The CDR3 DNA reads as TGTGCCAGCAGCTTCCACGGGGGACCGTCTGAAGAGACCCAGTACTTC.

The genes are TRBV28 and TRBJ1-2; D is undetermined. Trimming stripped 5 bases from V and 5 bases from J, with 12 bases between. The CDR3 length is 13 residues. Germline CDR1 reads MDHEN; CDR2 reads SYDVKM. The CDR3 region has the DNA TGTGCCAGCAGTCCCCGGGTAAGATATGGCTACACCTTC. Protein product: CASSPRVRYGYTF.

The V call is TRBV9, the J call TRBJ2-3; no reliable D call. The CDR3 is 13 residues long. The V end lost 3 bases, the J end lost 0 bases, and 5 bases lay between the germline ends. Germline CDR1 reads SGDLS; CDR2 reads YYNGEE. DNA for the CDR3: TGTGCCAGCAGCGCACGGAGCACAGATACGCAGTATTTT. Translating gives CASSARSTDTQYF.

This chain connects TRBV5-1 to TRBJ2-5, with 11 bases that match TRBD2. This CDR3 comprises 17 residues. J was trimmed by 4 bases and V by 1 base; bases with no gene match: 9. In germline, CDR1 is SGHRS, CDR2 YFSETQ. The CDR3 sequence is CASSLLSGGDPGETQYF. In DNA form, the CDR3 reads TGCGCCAGCAGCTTGCTTAGCGGGGGGGACCCTGGAGAGACCCAGTACTTC.

Written as DNA, the CDR3 is TGTGCCAGCAGTTCCTATGGCCCCTCGGACAATGAGCAGTTCTTC. Protein: CASSSYGPSDNEQFF. V usage is TRBV27 and J usage is TRBJ2-1; D uncertain. CDR1 MNHEY and CDR2 SMNVEV come from the germline V gene (reference sequence). The CDR3 contains 15 residues. The V end was cut by 4 bases, the J end by 5 bases, with 15 bases between.

The chain has TRBV10-2 and TRBJ2-5, with D hard to call. In germline, CDR1 is WSHSY, CDR2 SAAADI. This CDR3 comprises 14 residues. Trimming removed 5 bases from V and 4 bases from J, with 14 bases in between. The CDR3 DNA reads as TGCGCCAGCAGTATGTATGGCTCGGGAGAGACCCAGTACTTC. Amino acid sequence: CASSMYGSGETQYF.

The rearrangement joins TRBV27 to TRBJ1-5; D call uncertain. Germline V gene data show CDR1 as MNHEY and CDR2 as SMNVEV (reference sequence). V lost 3 bases, J lost 1 base, and 7 bases lay in between. The CDR3 sequence is 14 residues long. The CDR3, as DNA: TGTGCCAGCAGTTTTCGGCGGAGCAATCAGCCCCAGCATTTT. Translated: CASSFRRSNQPQHF.

This clone was seen a few times. This chain connects TRBV4-2 to TRBJ1-1; 9 nucleotides match TRBD1. The germline V gene encodes CDR1 LGHNA and CDR2 YNFKEQ. With V trimmed by 4 bases and J by 3 bases, 6 bases remained unmatched. The CDR3 contains 15 residues. The CDR3, as DNA: TGTGCCAGCAGCCTCCGGGACAGGGTGGACACTGAAGCTTTCTTT. Its protein product is CASSLRDRVDTEAFF.